This is a list of T cell receptor beta chains from one sample in a study of cytomegalovirus exposure and HLA in healthy donors. The protocol was immunoSEQ multiplex PCR, while the TCRdb copy is restricted to in-frame clones and leaves out a portion. This sample has 90,000 to 100,000 clones; over 60% occur once, and the top ten carry 16%. Sequenced input: PBMCs. The receptors derive from a man between 60 and 70 years old in good health and CMV-seropositive. The CDR3 runs from the conserved cysteine through the conserved F or W. Fields, in order: clone size, V gene, J gene, D gene, CDR3 DNA, CDR3 protein. A D gene is named only where the DNA matches it firmly. Not all rows give a size; the values are once, few, many and, for expanded clones, a class.

-	TRBV6-1	TRBJ1-2	TRBD1	TGTGCCAGCAGTAAACAGGGGGGGGCTGGTGGCTACACCTTC	CASSKQGGAGGYTF
-	TRBV11-3	TRBJ2-2	TRBD1	TGTGCCAGCAGCCAGAGACAGGGGGGGGTCGGGGAGCTGTTTTTT	CASSQRQGGVGELFF
-	TRBV4-2	TRBJ2-1	TRBD2	TGTGCCAGCAGCCAAGACCCTAGCGGGGGCCTCCTAAATGAGCAGTTCTTC	CASSQDPSGGLLNEQFF
few	TRBV6-5	TRBJ2-7	TRBD1	TGTGCCAGCAGTCTGGACAGGATGTCCTACGAGCAGTACTTC	CASSLDRMSYEQYF
-	TRBV27	TRBJ2-2	TRBD1	TGTGCCAGCAGTTTTCACAGGGGTAACACCGGGGAGCTGTTTTTT	CASSFHRGNTGELFF
-	TRBV4-2	TRBJ2-4	-	TGTGCCAGCAGCCAAGAGATCTGGGGAGGCAAAAACATTCAGTACTTC	CASSQEIWGGKNIQYF
-	TRBV5-1	TRBJ2-7	TRBD1	TGCGCCAGCAGCTTGGGACAGGGGTCCAGCCCCTACGAGCAGTACTTC	CASSLGQGSSPYEQYF
-	TRBV14	TRBJ1-2	TRBD1	TGTGCCAGCAGCCGCCGGGACAGGGGTGGCTACACCTTC	CASSRRDRGGYTF
-	TRBV28	TRBJ2-5	-	TGTGCCAGCTTAGATTTGGGCGAGACCCAGTACTTC	CASLDLGETQYF
-	TRBV6-5	TRBJ1-6	TRBD1	TGTGCCAGCAGTTACGTGGGACAGAATTCACCCCTCCACTTT	CASSYVGQNSPLHF
once	TRBV7-2	TRBJ1-6	TRBD1	TGTGCCAGCAACCGAAACAGGGGCCTTAATTCACCCCTCCACTTT	CASNRNRGLNSPLHF
once	TRBV4-1	TRBJ2-3	TRBD2	TGCGCCAGCAGCCCGAGGACTAGCGGGGGGGAGACAGATACGCAGTATTTT	CASSPRTSGGETDTQYF
-	TRBV6-6	TRBJ2-7	-	TGTGCCAGCAGTTACGGAGAGTGGCCCACCTACGAGCAGTACTTC	CASSYGEWPTYEQYF
-	TRBV6-6	TRBJ2-7	TRBD1	TGTGCCAGCATTGGGACAGGGGACTACGAGCAGTACTTC	CASIGTGDYEQYF
-	TRBV15	TRBJ1-2	TRBD1	TGTGCCACCAGCAGAGGGGGACAGGGGATGGCGTCCTACACCTTC	CATSRGGQGMASYTF
once	TRBV7-2	TRBJ2-2	-	TGTGCCAGCAGCCCGGTCGGGGAGCTGTTTTTT	CASSPVGELFF
few	TRBV19	TRBJ1-1	-	TGTGCCAGTAGTATAATCGGGGACACTGAAGCTTTCTTT	CASSIIGDTEAFF
-	TRBV19	TRBJ2-3	-	TGTGCCAGTAGTGCCCGGGGGTTCACAGATACGCAGTATTTT	CASSARGFTDTQYF
large	TRBV25-1	TRBJ1-1	-	TGTGCCAGCAGTGGGTCGGTAATGGGGCTCACTGAAGCTTTCTTT	CASSGSVMGLTEAFF
once	TRBV27	TRBJ2-7	TRBD1	TGTGCCAGCAGTGTCGGACAGGGTCTCAACGAGCAGTACTTC	CASSVGQGLNEQYF
-	TRBV30	TRBJ2-5	-	TGTGCCTTGAACCCCTTGACGGGACAAGAGACCCAGTACTTC	CALNPLTGQETQYF
few	TRBV7-2	TRBJ2-4	-	TGTGCCAGCAGCCTCCAGCGAGGCAAAAACATTCAGTACTTC	CASSLQRGKNIQYF
-	TRBV27	TRBJ1-5	-	TGTGCCAGCAGTTTATTCGGTACAGTCCCAAATCAGCCCCAGCATTTT	CASSLFGTVPNQPQHF
-	TRBV29-1	TRBJ2-3	TRBD1	TGCAGCGCACCGGGACAGGGAGTGGCAGATACGCAGTATTTT	CSAPGQGVADTQYF
-	TRBV19	TRBJ2-2	-	TGTGCCACTCGGGACAAGAACACCGGGGAGCTGTTTTTT	CATRDKNTGELFF
once	TRBV7-2	TRBJ2-1	-	TGTGCCAGCAGCTTAGAGAAGAGTAGTTCCTACAATGAGCAGTTCTTC	CASSLEKSSSYNEQFF
-	TRBV5-1	TRBJ1-2	-	TGCGCCAGCAGCTATGGTTCTACAGCTAACTATGGCTACACCTTC	CASSYGSTANYGYTF
-	TRBV10-1	TRBJ2-7	TRBD1	TGCGCCAGCAGTGATTCCGGGACAGGGACCCCTCACGAGCAGTACTTC	CASSDSGTGTPHEQYF
-	TRBV5-6	TRBJ1-4	-	TGTGCCAGCAGCTTGGCTCGCAGGGATGAAAAACTGTTTTTT	CASSLARRDEKLFF
-	TRBV4-3	TRBJ1-2	-	TGCGCCAGCAGCCAGGAACCTTTGGGGGGGGGATATGGCTACACCTTC	CASSQEPLGGGYGYTF
-	TRBV5-6	TRBJ1-6	TRBD1	TGTGCCAGCAGCTTGGGGGACAGGTCTAATTCACCCCTCCACTTT	CASSLGDRSNSPLHF
-	TRBV25-1	TRBJ2-5	TRBD1	TGTGCCAGCAGTGTACCAGGGGGCTCGGAGGAGACCCAGTACTTC	CASSVPGGSEETQYF
-	TRBV14	TRBJ2-2	-	TGTGCCAGCAGCCAAACAGGGAGGGGATTGACGAACACCGGGGAGCTGTTTTTT	CASSQTGRGLTNTGELFF
-	TRBV14	TRBJ2-7	TRBD1	TGTGCCAGCAGCAGGGACAGGGTCAAGGAGCAGTACTTC	CASSRDRVKEQYF
-	TRBV5-1	TRBJ2-5	-	TGCGCCAGCAGCTTGCTTCCGGGACACTCAGAGACCCAGTACTTC	CASSLLPGHSETQYF
-	TRBV10-3	TRBJ2-2	-	TGTGCCATCAGTGAAACAGGGAACACCGGGGAGCTGTTTTTT	CAISETGNTGELFF
-	TRBV5-1	TRBJ1-2	TRBD1	TGCGCCAGCAGCGGAACGGACAGGCTATATGGCTACACCTTC	CASSGTDRLYGYTF
-	TRBV5-4	TRBJ1-2	TRBD1	TGTGCCAGCAGCTTACCCGGACAGGCGGGGACCGGGTATGGCTACACCTTC	CASSLPGQAGTGYGYTF
-	TRBV2	TRBJ1-2	-	TGTGCCAGCAGCGTGGACCCAGGGATCACTAACTATGGCTACACCTTC	CASSVDPGITNYGYTF
-	TRBV9	TRBJ2-3	-	TGTGCCAGCAGCTCCAGAATGGCAGATACGCAGTATTTT	CASSSRMADTQYF
few	TRBV6-1	TRBJ1-5	-	TGTGCCAGCAGTGAAACTAGCGGGGGAAGTCAGCCCCAGCATTTT	CASSETSGGSQPQHF
-	TRBV5-4	TRBJ2-7	TRBD1	TGTGCCAGCAGCCCCGGGACAGCCGAGCAGTACTTC	CASSPGTAEQYF
-	TRBV4-2	TRBJ2-5	TRBD1	TGTGCCAGCAGCCTGGGACAGGCCCAAGAGACCCAGTACTTC	CASSLGQAQETQYF
few	TRBV4-1	TRBJ2-7	TRBD1	TGCGCCAGCAGCCAAGAGCTCCGGGACAGTAGGTACTTC	CASSQELRDSRYF
-	TRBV4-2	TRBJ1-1	-	TGTGCCAGCAGCCAAGATCGAGGAAACACTGAAGCTTTCTTT	CASSQDRGNTEAFF
-	TRBV30	TRBJ2-7	-	TGTGCCTGGAGGGAAGCAGGGGCTCCGTACGAGCAGTACTTC	CAWREAGAPYEQYF
-	TRBV7-2	TRBJ2-2	TRBD2	TGTGCCAGCAGCTTAGGTAGCGGGGGCCTGAAGACCGGGGAGCTGTTTTTT	CASSLGSGGLKTGELFF
-	TRBV7-9	TRBJ2-3	-	TGTGCCAGCAGCTTAGTGGGGACTGACACAGATACGCAGTATTTT	CASSLVGTDTDTQYF
few	TRBV19	TRBJ1-4	TRBD1	TGTGCCAGTAGTAAGGACAGGGGGCGAAAGCTGTTTTTT	CASSKDRGRKLFF
-	TRBV6-5	TRBJ2-7	TRBD1	TGTGCCAGCAGTTGGGGACAGGGAGCGTCCTACGAGCAGTACTTC	CASSWGQGASYEQYF
-	TRBV6-1	TRBJ1-1	TRBD1	TGTGCCAGCATTGTCGACAGGGTCATACCTGAAGCTTTCTTT	CASIVDRVIPEAFF